These 10 T cell receptor beta chains were sequenced from one sample in a study of graft-versus-host responses after intestinal transplantation (dated by TCRdb to 2020 to 2023). The library relied on the immunoSEQ multiplex PCR assay. The immuneACCESS repertoire file appears here via TCRdb, limited to in-frame rearrangements. These files lack a portion of the clones; in checked studies, under half of the deficit traces to unresolved V genes, and the cause of the others is not known. In all, the sample holds 35,000 to 45,000 clones, and approximately 95% of those were seen once. Of the sample, 3.6% falls within the top ten clones. The sequenced sample was PBMCs, obtained around 720 days after intestinal transplantation. The receptors here all came from a human patient who received an intestinal transplant, so some T cells may come from the graft donor.

The chain combines TRBV4-1 with TRBJ2-6; TRBD1 matches 7 bases. J gave up 0 bases and V 4 bases, and 3 bases lay outside the gene matches. The CDR3 consists of 16 residues. Per germline, CDR1 MGHRA and CDR2 YSYEKL. The CDR3 region has the DNA TGCGCCAGCAGCCCCGGGACAGCCTCTGGGGCCAACGTCCTGACTTTC. This translates into CASSPGTASGANVLTF.

The V gene is TRBV5-1, the J gene TRBJ2-1; 11 bases agree with TRBD2. The junction had 5 bases not matched to a gene; V was cut back by 4 bases and J by 5 bases. The germline V gene has CDR1 SGHRS and CDR2 YFSETQ. CDR3 length: 15 amino acids. CDR3 DNA sequence: TGCGCCAGCAGCCCGGGACTAGCGGTTAACAATGAGCAGTTCTTC. As protein: CASSPGLAVNNEQFF.

The rearrangement joins TRBV27 to TRBJ2-5, with unresolved D. Trimming cost V 4 bases and J 3 bases, with 18 bases left between them. The CDR3 covers 16 residues. Germline V gene sequence: CDR1 MNHEY, CDR2 SMNVEV (reference sequence). The CDR3 loop reads CASSWADKPDKETQYF. As DNA, the CDR3 is TGTGCCAGCAGTTGGGCCGACAAACCAGATAAAGAGACCCAGTACTTC.

The J gene is TRBJ2-3, the V gene TRBV5-6, with a weak D call TRBD2 (6 bases). The CDR3 is 15 residues long. V lost 0 bases, J lost 0 bases, and 8 bases lay in between. Germline lookup yields CDR1 SGHDT and CDR2 YYEEEE. The CDR3 DNA follows: TGTGCCAGCAGCTTGGGGGCGGGAAGCACAGATACGCAGTATTTT. As protein: CASSLGAGSTDTQYF. Full variable domain (outside the CDR3, taken from reference TRBV5-6 and TRBJ2-3): DAGVTQSPTHLIKTRGQQVTLRCSPKSGHDTVSWYQQALGQGPQFIFQYYEEEERQRGNFPDRFSGHQFPNYSSELNVNALLLGDSALYLCASSLGAGSTDTQYFGPGTRLTVL.

V usage is TRBV5-1 and J usage is TRBJ2-7; TRBD2 agrees at 10 bases. The CDR3 contains 18 residues. With 4 bases clipped from V and 5 bases from J, the junction kept 18 bases outside the gene matches. Germline CDR1 is SGHRS and CDR2 is YFSETQ. The CDR3 DNA sequence: TGCGCCAGCAGCCCCCGGGCGGGGAGCGGGAGGGTCCCCCACGAGCAGTACTTC. This gives the protein CASSPRAGSGRVPHEQYF.

V gene TRBV7-2 combines with J gene TRBJ2-1; 7 nucleotides match TRBD1. The ends lost 2 bases at V and 1 base at J; junction bases unmatched: 2. The CDR3 covers 15 residues. In germline, CDR1 is SGHTA, CDR2 FQGNSA. The CDR3 bases are TGTGCCAGCAGCTTAAGACAGGGTTCCTACAATGAGCAGTTCTTC. Translation: CASSLRQGSYNEQFF.

Regarding this clone: The sample holds other DNA sequences that translate to the same CDR3. In nucleotides, the CDR3 is TGTGCCAGCTCACCACAGGGGTCCTACGAGCAGTACTTC. Its translation is CASSPQGSYEQYF. The J gene is TRBJ2-7, the V gene TRBV18; D may be TRBD1 (5 bases). CDR3 length: 13 amino acids. The V gene lost 1 base and the J gene lost 1 base, with 5 bases spanning the gap. From germline, CDR1 is KGHSH and CDR2 LQKENI.

The rearrangement uses TRBV23-1 and TRBJ2-3; D is undetermined. TRBV23-1 is flagged as an ORF with uncertain function. The length of the CDR3 is 16 residues. V was clipped by 3 bases and J by 1 base, with 14 bases between them. The DNA for the CDR3 is TGCGCCAGCAGTCAGTCGGAGCCATGGGGCACAGATACGCAGTATTTT. Protein: CASSQSEPWGTDTQYF.

This clone was picked up one time. In DNA form, the CDR3 reads TGTGCCAGCACCTCTAGCGGGAGTGGTAATGAGCAGTTCTTC. Protein sequence: CASTSSGSGNEQFF. The chain employs TRBV2 and TRBJ2-1; TRBD2 matches 10 bases. Germline V CDR1 and CDR2: SNHLY, FYNNEI. This CDR3 is built from 14 residues. The junction had 7 bases not matched to a gene; V was cut back by 7 bases and J by 7 bases.

This chain connects TRBV5-1 to TRBJ2-5; 12 bases are a match to TRBD2. The CDR3 runs 17 residues. Germline V lookup: CDR1 SGHRS, CDR2 YFSETQ. Trimming took 4 bases from V and 10 from J; bases not matched to a gene: 17. As DNA, the CDR3 is TGCGCCAGCAGCGGTGGACTAGCGGGAACCACCGTTGCGGGCCAGTACTTC. As protein: CASSGGLAGTTVAGQYF.